The TCR beta chain described here comes from a study of graft-versus-host responses after intestinal transplantation (dated by TCRdb to the early 2020s). Regarding the research as a whole: The transplants that recipients received were multivisceral, liver-intestinal, or isolated intestinal. Anti-thymocyte globulin induction was given to all recipients, followed by maintenance tacrolimus and steroids for roughly 3 years. After intestinal transplantation, graft-versus-host and host-versus-graft alloreactive T cell clones in the graft, circulation and bone marrow were tracked using bulk TCR-beta CDR3 sequencing. Alloreactive clones were identified by sequencing pre-transplant mixed lymphocyte reaction products and comparing them with unstimulated pre-transplant donor and recipient T cells. The cohort enrolled 24 intestinal transplant recipients including one retransplant, and 3 patients lacking pretransplant specimens were excluded. A peak of at least 4% donor T cells among recipient peripheral blood mononuclear cells was the definition used for donor T cell macrochimerism. Samples from a few later patients were sequenced in-house on an Illumina MiSeq with MiXCR processing rather than by the commercial service. General findings and caveats noted by the study authors: Peak levels of circulating GvH clones were associated with declines in HvG clones early after transplant. The relatively low number and heterogeneity of intestinal transplant patients limited the conclusions. GvH clones were detected in recipient bone marrow, and some of these GvH clones were observed earlier in ileal mucosa or blood, consistent with an intestinal mucosal origin. In the allografts of patients with donor T cell macrochimerism, GvH to HvG T cell clonal ratios were high.

What the time point label conveys for this sample: cells obtained before transplantation from donor or recipient. In mixed lymphocyte reactions, approximately 200,000 CFSE-labeled pre-transplant responders were plated with approximately 200,000 irradiated violet-dye-labeled stimulators and cultured for around 6 days. Proliferating CD3+CD4+CFSE-low and CD3+CD8+CFSE-low responder cells were FACS-sorted on a BD Influx sorter after the mixed lymphocyte reaction. Concerning this clone itself: No quality values exist for individual bases; no much larger clone is one base distant.

The CDR3 numbers 14 residues from cysteine through phenylalanine. The sequence is cut down to CDR3 DNA, 42 bases in frame from base 1. CDR1 is given as MNHEY and CDR2 as SVGAGI, both from the germline V gene. V and J are trimmed by 5 bases and 4 bases, and the gene matches miss 6 bases of the junction. Library construction relied on the immunoSEQ multiplex PCR assay. For most patients, genomic DNA was isolated with the Qiagen DNeasy Blood and Tissue Kit and sent frozen to Adaptive Biotechnologies for TCR sequencing. For most patients, genomic DNA was subjected to high-throughput TCR-beta CDR3 sequencing by Adaptive Biotechnologies. The paper's data handling went like this. TCR sequencing data for some 17 patients were retrieved from Adaptive's ImmunoSEQ software; three other patients were processed with MiXCR and VDJtools. To correct CD4 versus CD8 sorting errors, any sequence found in both subsets at a frequency ratio below 5:1 was removed. CDR3 nucleotide sequences shared by donor and recipient were removed because the origin of these sequences could not be assigned. To be classed as alloreactive, a clone needed at least 2-fold expansion over unstimulated cells and a minimum CFSE-low frequency of 0.002% (template counts) or 0.001% (read counts). Mappable clones were those detected in sequenced pre-transplant spleen, lymph node, or MLR CFSE-low populations of the donor or recipient. The cumulative frequency of alloreactive clones was calculated as a percentage of all sequences, weighted by copy number. TCRdb's version of the immuneACCESS table is confined to in-frame rearrangements and falls short of the full clone set. An unresolved V gene accounts for under half of the shortfall where checked; the remainder is of unknown origin. D and trimming were read from the DNA, whereas the V and J calls and clone size are those reported in that table. The sample includes roughly 14,000 clones, with around 35% observed a single time. The leading ten clones occupy about 1.9% of the sample.

In this chain, TRBV6-5 is recombined with TRBJ2-5, with TRBD2 matching 8 junction bases. Sequenced here: alloreactive CD8+ T cells from a mixed lymphocyte reaction culture, sampled before intestinal transplant. The intended sense of this specimen's cell subset or site label: CFSE-low proliferating T cells sorted from approximately 6-day pre-transplant mixed lymphocyte reaction (GvH or HvG direction). This clonotype originated in a human patient who received an intestinal transplant. The nucleotide sequence reads TGTGCCAGCAGTAAGGGACTAGAATTAGAGACCCAGTACTTC. It translates to CASSKGLELETQYF.